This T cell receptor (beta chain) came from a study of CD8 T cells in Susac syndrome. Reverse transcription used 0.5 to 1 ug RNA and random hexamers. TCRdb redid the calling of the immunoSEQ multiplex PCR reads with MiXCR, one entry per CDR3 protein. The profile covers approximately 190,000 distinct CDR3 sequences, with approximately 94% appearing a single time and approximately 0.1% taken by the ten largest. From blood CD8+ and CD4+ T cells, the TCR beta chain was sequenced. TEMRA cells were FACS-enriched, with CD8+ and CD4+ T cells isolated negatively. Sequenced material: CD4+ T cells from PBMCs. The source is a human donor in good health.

This CDR3 reads CATRPSYVNTEAFF. The CDR3 bases are TGTGCCACGAGACCCAGTTATGTGAACACTGAAGCTTTCTTT. The V call is TRBV15, the J call TRBJ1-1; D not resolved. The CDR3 is 14 amino acids. Germline CDR1 reads LNHNV; CDR2 reads YYDKDF (reference sequence). Trimming shortened V by 9 bases and J by 0 bases, and 14 bases separated the two germline ends.